This is a list of T cell receptor beta chains from one sample in a study of OX40 agonist ivuxolimab in advanced cancers. Sequencing used immunoSEQ multiplex PCR; TCRdb keeps in-frame clones, though not all of them. The sample records approximately 53,000 clones, 90% to 95% being singletons. The sequenced sample was CD4+ or CD8+ T cells sorted from blood, obtained in a trial of the OX40 agonist ivuxolimab. The receptors originated from an adult with an advanced solid tumor such as melanoma, head and neck, liver or kidney cancer. The CDR3 runs from the conserved cysteine through the conserved F or W. D genes are given only for firm matches. Clone size is stated in some rows and not others, as once, few, many or a class when expanded.

abundance: NA; d_gene: TRBD2; v_gene: TRBV9; j_gene: TRBJ2-7; CDR3nt: TGTGCCAGCAGCGTAGGACTAGCGGGCTACGAGCAGTACTTC; CDR3aa: CASSVGLAGYEQYF
abundance: NA; d_gene: NA; v_gene: TRBV7-8; j_gene: TRBJ2-7; CDR3nt: TGTGCCAGCATCGACGTATGGGCAGGGGACTACTACGAGCAGTACTTC; CDR3aa: CASIDVWAGDYYEQYF
abundance: NA; d_gene: NA; v_gene: TRBV27; j_gene: TRBJ2-1; CDR3nt: TGTGCCAGCAGTCTCGGGACCAACAATGAGCAGTTCTTC; CDR3aa: CASSLGTNNEQFF
abundance: NA; d_gene: TRBD2; v_gene: TRBV7-8; j_gene: TRBJ2-1; CDR3nt: TGTGCCAGCAGCTTCTTGAGCGGGGCAAACAATGAGCAGTTCTTC; CDR3aa: CASSFLSGANNEQFF
abundance: NA; d_gene: NA; v_gene: TRBV9; j_gene: TRBJ2-7; CDR3nt: TGTGCCAGCAGCGTTCAAGGTGGCGAGCAGTACTTC; CDR3aa: CASSVQGGEQYF
abundance: NA; d_gene: NA; v_gene: TRBV13; j_gene: TRBJ2-1; CDR3nt: TGTGCCAGCAGCCTCGGGACCCGGTACAATGAGCAGTTCTTC; CDR3aa: CASSLGTRYNEQFF
abundance: once; d_gene: NA; v_gene: TRBV7-6; j_gene: TRBJ2-7; CDR3nt: TGTGCCAGCAGCGTTAGCGATCAGAAGACCTACGAGCAGTACTTC; CDR3aa: CASSVSDQKTYEQYF
abundance: NA; d_gene: NA; v_gene: TRBV4-3; j_gene: TRBJ2-3; CDR3nt: TGCGCCAGCAGCCATCAGCGGCCTAGCACAGATACGCAGTATTTT; CDR3aa: CASSHQRPSTDTQYF
abundance: NA; d_gene: NA; v_gene: TRBV21-1; j_gene: TRBJ1-2; CDR3nt: TGTGCCAGCAGCGATCCCCCGGAAAGGGACTATGGCTACACCTTC; CDR3aa: CASSDPPERDYGYTF
abundance: NA; d_gene: NA; v_gene: TRBV30; j_gene: TRBJ2-7; CDR3nt: TGTGCCTGGAGTGTTGGACACGAGCAGTACTTC; CDR3aa: CAWSVGHEQYF
abundance: NA; d_gene: NA; v_gene: TRBV9; j_gene: TRBJ2-1; CDR3nt: TGTGCCAGCAGAATAATCGGTTCTGCGAGAAATGTAAATGAGCAGTTCTTC; CDR3aa: CASRIIGSARNVNEQFF
abundance: NA; d_gene: NA; v_gene: TRBV15; j_gene: TRBJ2-7; CDR3nt: TGTGCCACCAGCAGAGGAGAGGGCTACGAGCAGTACTTC; CDR3aa: CATSRGEGYEQYF
abundance: NA; d_gene: TRBD2; v_gene: TRBV28; j_gene: TRBJ2-3; CDR3nt: TGTGCCAGCAGTTTGTCTAGCGGGGACGACACAGATACGCAGTATTTT; CDR3aa: CASSLSSGDDTDTQYF
abundance: NA; d_gene: NA; v_gene: TRBV27; j_gene: TRBJ2-7; CDR3nt: TGTGCCAGCAGTCCAACCGGGACTCCCTCCTACGAGCAGTACTTC; CDR3aa: CASSPTGTPSYEQYF
abundance: NA; d_gene: NA; v_gene: TRBV13; j_gene: TRBJ1-2; CDR3nt: TGTGCCAGCAGCTTAGAATCTGGGGGCTACACCTTC; CDR3aa: CASSLESGGYTF
abundance: NA; d_gene: NA; v_gene: TRBV6-5; j_gene: TRBJ2-7; CDR3nt: TGTGCCAGCAGTTACTCGGCAGCTTTTGAGCAGTACTTC; CDR3aa: CASSYSAAFEQYF
abundance: NA; d_gene: NA; v_gene: TRBV6-5; j_gene: TRBJ2-3; CDR3nt: TGTGCCAGCACCCCTACAGGGTGGGCAGATACGCAGTATTTT; CDR3aa: CASTPTGWADTQYF
abundance: NA; d_gene: NA; v_gene: TRBV6-5; j_gene: TRBJ2-7; CDR3nt: TGTGCCAGCAGTTACTCTCTTTACTACGAGCAGTACTTC; CDR3aa: CASSYSLYYEQYF
abundance: NA; d_gene: NA; v_gene: TRBV7-6; j_gene: TRBJ2-7; CDR3nt: TGTGCCAGCAGCAAATTGGGGGGGGACACCATCTACGAGCAGTACTTC; CDR3aa: CASSKLGGDTIYEQYF
abundance: once; d_gene: NA; v_gene: TRBV5-3; j_gene: TRBJ1-1; CDR3nt: TGTGCCAGAAGCCCCCGGGCCTGGAACACTGAAGCTTTCTTT; CDR3aa: CARSPRAWNTEAFF
abundance: NA; d_gene: TRBD2; v_gene: TRBV7-6; j_gene: TRBJ2-5; CDR3nt: TGTGCCAGCAGCTTATACGGCGGGAGTAGTACCGGGGACGGTCAGACCCAGTACTTC; CDR3aa: CASSLYGGSSTGDGQTQYF
abundance: NA; d_gene: NA; v_gene: TRBV14; j_gene: TRBJ2-3; CDR3nt: TGTGCCAGCAGCCCTGAAGAAACAGATACGCAGTATTTT; CDR3aa: CASSPEETDTQYF
abundance: NA; d_gene: NA; v_gene: TRBV28; j_gene: TRBJ2-3; CDR3nt: TGTGCCAGCAGTCCCCTTCTAGCGTTCAGCACAGATACGCAGTATTTT; CDR3aa: CASSPLLAFSTDTQYF
abundance: NA; d_gene: TRBD2; v_gene: TRBV29-1; j_gene: TRBJ2-1; CDR3nt: TGCAGCGCCGGCGGTAGGACTAGCGTCCTTGAGCAGTTCTTC; CDR3aa: CSAGGRTSVLEQFF
abundance: NA; d_gene: NA; v_gene: TRBV28; j_gene: TRBJ1-2; CDR3nt: TGTGCCAGCAGTTTGCTACAGGGCCCATATGGCTACACCTTC; CDR3aa: CASSLLQGPYGYTF
abundance: NA; d_gene: TRBD1; v_gene: TRBV13; j_gene: TRBJ2-7; CDR3nt: TGTGCCAGCAGCCTCCGACAGGGGAGCGGCTACGAGCAGTACTTC; CDR3aa: CASSLRQGSGYEQYF
abundance: NA; d_gene: NA; v_gene: TRBV28; j_gene: TRBJ1-2; CDR3nt: TGTGCCAGCAGTTTTCGCAGCAGCTATGGCTACACCTTC; CDR3aa: CASSFRSSYGYTF
abundance: NA; d_gene: NA; v_gene: TRBV13; j_gene: TRBJ1-1; CDR3nt: TGTGCCAGCAGCTCGGGCGGGGAGGGGAACACTGAAGCTTTCTTT; CDR3aa: CASSSGGEGNTEAFF